This T cell receptor beta chain was sequenced in a study of cytomegalovirus exposure and HLA in healthy donors. The study's findings and limits: For TCR beta chains, V- and J-gene trimming was later linked to a missense DCLRE1C variant. Follow-up analysis found HLA locus-dependent TCR association rates, highest for DRB1 and lowest for HLA-C.

Of note for this clone: The target antigen is unknown.

The PCR was carried out with 60 Vbeta primers and 13 Jbeta primers. The data were produced by immunoSEQ multiplex PCR, yet TCRdb's version contains in-frame clones alone and is incomplete. Across about 130,000 clones, the top ten clones capture about 1.5% of the sample. The ends lost 7 bases at V and 4 bases at J; junction bases unmatched: 9. The CDR3 is made up of 14 amino acids. Germline V lookup: CDR1 SQVTM, CDR2 ANQGSEA. The sequenced sample consisted of PBMCs. The chain has TRBV29-1 and TRBJ2-1, with TRBD2 identical over 8 bases. The receptor was derived from a woman aged 40-49 years in good health and CMV-seropositive. Here the CDR3 DNA reads TGCAGCGCTAACAGCGGGAGTACTTACAATGAGCAGTTCTTC. This codes for CSANSGSTYNEQFF.